The source of this T cell receptor (beta chain) is a study of T cell changes during pregnancy in multiple sclerosis (dated by TCRdb to between 2018 and 2020). About the full investigation: The study looked at changes in the T cell repertoire across pregnancy in women with multiple sclerosis.

Turning to this clone: No cognate antigen has been identified for it. Base qualities were left out, and no much larger clone turns up one base away.

Libraries were prepared through the immunoSEQ multiplex PCR assay. The immuneACCESS repertoire file appears here via TCRdb, limited to in-frame rearrangements. These files lack a portion of the clones; in checked studies, under half of the deficit traces to unresolved V genes, and the cause of the others is not known. Counted in this sample were just under 45,000 clones; approximately 96% of them appeared once. 0.75% to 0.9% of the sample rests with the top ten. CDR1 MNHEY and CDR2 SVGAGI are derived from the germline V gene. From the cysteine through the phenylalanine, the CDR3 covers 15 amino acids. Here the CDR3 DNA is all that survives: 45 bases in frame from base 1. V loses 2 bases, J loses 2 bases, and the germline ends lie 11 bases apart.

The origin of this receptor is a female donor with multiple sclerosis, enrolled in a pregnancy study. The chain links TRBV6-5 with TRBJ2-3; 6 matching bases give a weak D call of TRBD2. The sequencing here drew on peripheral blood, taken in the second trimester of pregnancy. The bases read TGTGCCAGCAGTTACGGGGTAGCGGCCACAGATACGCAGTATTTT. This is translated as CASSYGVAATDTQYF.